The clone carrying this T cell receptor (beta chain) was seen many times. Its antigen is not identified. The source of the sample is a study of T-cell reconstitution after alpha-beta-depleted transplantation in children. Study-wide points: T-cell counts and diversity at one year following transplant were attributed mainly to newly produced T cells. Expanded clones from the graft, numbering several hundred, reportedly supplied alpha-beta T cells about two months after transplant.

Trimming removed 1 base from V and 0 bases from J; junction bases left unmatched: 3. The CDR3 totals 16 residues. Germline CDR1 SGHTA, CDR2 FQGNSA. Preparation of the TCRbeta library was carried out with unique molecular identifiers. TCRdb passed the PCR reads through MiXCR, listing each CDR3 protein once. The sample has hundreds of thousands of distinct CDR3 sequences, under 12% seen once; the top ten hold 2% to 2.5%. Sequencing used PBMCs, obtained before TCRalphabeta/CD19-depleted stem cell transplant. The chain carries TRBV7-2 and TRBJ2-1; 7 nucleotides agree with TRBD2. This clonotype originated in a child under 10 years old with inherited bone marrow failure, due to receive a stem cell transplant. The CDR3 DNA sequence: TGTGCCAGCAGCTTAGTGGGGGGGAGCTCCTACAATGAGCAGTTCTTC. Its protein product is CASSLVGGSSYNEQFF.